This T cell receptor beta chain was captured in a study of neurological immune-mediated disorders. Notes on the study in general: Patients with HTLV-1-associated myelopathy had the highest level of TCR clonal expansion, whereas patients with multiple sclerosis had the lowest level, falling beneath the level found in healthy controls.

Each CDR3 protein gets one entry after TCRdb re-called the 5' RACE reads with MiXCR. The sample holds some 89,000 distinct CDR3 sequences; around 4.7% are singletons and the top ten take approximately 5.7%. As to time point: longitudinal time-point 3. V was trimmed by 6 bases and J by 3 bases, leaving 20 bases between them. This CDR3 contains 16 residues. Germline values: CDR1 SNHLY, CDR2 FYNNEI. This clonotype occurred many times. The antigen remains undetermined. The sequence was obtained from a woman aged 55 to 70 with multiple sclerosis. The specimen sequenced was PBMCs. The chain links TRBV2 to TRBJ2-5, with D tentatively TRBD2 (6 bases). The CDR3 DNA sequence: TGTGCCAGCAGGGGACTCGGGACTTACACTAAAGAGACCCAGTACTTC. Translation gives CASRGLGTYTKETQYF.